This T cell receptor (beta chain) was recovered during a study of blood T cells in healthy people across ages. Notes on the study in general: Long-lived donors carried more naive CD4+ cells and greater diversity than aged donors.

CDR1 is SGHRS, CDR2 YFSETQ, per germline. V was trimmed by 0 bases and J by 6 bases, leaving 7 bases between them. This CDR3 comprises 13 residues. Each individual donor underwent a draw of ten milliliters of peripheral blood. Per-sample yields of isolated PBMCs were at least 6.5 million. The second PCR ran roughly 6 to 11 cycles with a sample-barcoded 5' primer and J-beta primers. Every molecule of cDNA carried a tag from a template-switch adaptor with 12 random nucleotides. Using its own MiXCR run on the 5' RACE reads, TCRdb lists one record per CDR3 protein. The data show hundreds of thousands of distinct CDR3 sequences, 62% seen once. As regards this clonotype: Its antigen is unknown.

The genes are TRBV5-1 and TRBJ2-1; weak D call: TRBD1 (5 bases). Sequenced input: blood. The sequence was obtained from a man aged 25-40 years in good health. In nucleotides, the CDR3 is TGCGCCAGCAGCTTGGACACAGGCAATGAGCAGTTCTTC. Translating it yields CASSLDTGNEQFF.